These T cell receptor beta chains were read from a single sample in a study of T-cell memory formation after mild COVID-19. One entry per CDR3 protein, called by TCRdb with MiXCR from the 5' RACE reads. The table includes hundreds of thousands of distinct CDR3 sequences, 20% detected once. The sample consisted of PBMCs or a T cell subset sorted from them (not recorded which). The receptor source for this set is an adult woman who had mild COVID-19 (a few samples of this study predate the infection). Cell type and time point are not known. Both conserved end residues are part of each CDR3. Fields, in order: D gene, J gene, clone size, V gene, CDR3 DNA, CDR3 protein. D genes are given only for firm matches. Clone size is given for some rows only: seen once, a few or many times, or a class if the clone is expanded.

-	TRBJ1-1	-	TRBV18	TGTGCCAGCTCACCACGGGCCCCCGGGGAGGGGTCGAACACTGAAGCTTTCTTT	CASSPRAPGEGSNTEAFF
-	TRBJ2-7	few	TRBV29-1	TGCAGCGTCCGGACCCTCTACCTCGAGCAGTACTTC	CSVRTLYLEQYF
TRBD1	TRBJ2-7	-	TRBV12-3/TRBV12-4	TGTGCCAGCAGTTTTGGGACAGACTCCTACGAGCAGTACTTC	CASSFGTDSYEQYF
TRBD1	TRBJ1-2	few	TRBV12-3/TRBV12-4	TGTGCCAGCCTCACGCCAGGGGGCTCTTGTAACTATGGCTACACCTTC	CASLTPGGSCNYGYTF
TRBD1	TRBJ2-1	-	TRBV12-3/TRBV12-4	TGTGCCAGCAGGGCGGACAGGGGGACCTACAATGAGCAGTTCTTC	CASRADRGTYNEQFF
-	TRBJ2-5	many	TRBV12-3/TRBV12-4	TGTGCCAGCAGCCCGCCGTGGGAGACCCAGTACTTC	CASSPPWETQYF
-	TRBJ1-1	-	TRBV5-6	TGTGCCAGCAGCTCGGCGCTTGAAGCTTTCTTT	CASSSALEAFF
-	TRBJ2-7	few	TRBV20-1	TGCAGTGCTAGAAGTAAGGCGGTAGTTCTATACGAGCAGTACTTC	CSARSKAVVLYEQYF
-	TRBJ2-6	-	TRBV14	TGTGCCAGCAGCCGATTGACACTCTCCTCTGGGGCCAACGTCCTGACTTTC	CASSRLTLSSGANVLTF
TRBD1	TRBJ1-2	-	TRBV9	TGTGCCAGCAGCACCCAAACAGGGGACTATGGCTACACCTTC	CASSTQTGDYGYTF
-	TRBJ2-1	few	TRBV7-9	TGTGCCAGCAGCCGAGTCAGTCTCACGAACTCCTACAATGAGCAGTTCTTC	CASSRVSLTNSYNEQFF
TRBD1	TRBJ2-7	few	TRBV29-1	TGCAGCGTTGTATTCACAGGGGGCTTAAACGAGCAGTACTTC	CSVVFTGGLNEQYF
-	TRBJ2-7	many	TRBV5-1	TGCGCCAGCAGCCCGGGGGACAGCTCCTACGAGCAGTACTTC	CASSPGDSSYEQYF